The entry that follows covers one TCR beta chain sequence. Its matching antigen is unknown. No fewer than 5.5 micrograms of total RNA were isolated from every sample. Then a second PCR, running about 7 to 11 cycles, was carried out with a sample-barcoded 5' primer and a J-beta primer mix. TCRdb redid the calling of the 5' RACE reads with MiXCR, one entry per CDR3 protein. The profile shows about 1.8 million distinct CDR3 sequences, around 50% of them singletons. CDR1 is MNHEY and CDR2 is SMNVEV in the germline V gene (reference sequence). The V and J ends lost 3 bases and 5 bases, in that order; junction bases with no gene match: 12. This CDR3 is built from 16 residues. The data derive from a study of blood T cells in healthy people across ages. Findings and caveats of the study: As age increased, TCR beta diversity per million T cells fell in a roughly linear fashion. In the absence of known donor CMV status, changes in expanded clonotypes were possibly confounded.

This chain connects TRBV27 to TRBJ2-5, with 7 bases identical to TRBD2. This TCR was recovered from a woman in her thirties or forties in good health. Input material: blood. The CDR3: CASSFRVTAGGETQYF. For the CDR3, the DNA is TGTGCCAGCAGTTTTCGGGTGACCGCCGGGGGGGAGACCCAGTACTTC.